This TCR beta chain was sequenced during a study of technical replicates of blood from a few donors. The ends were cut back, 3 bases at V and 15 bases at J, with 18 bases in the middle. This CDR3 is 13 amino acids long. Germline V gives CDR1 MGHRA, CDR2 YSYEKL. Some clones are missing from TCRdb's copy, which holds only in-frame ones; the method was immunoSEQ multiplex PCR. Found here are about 74,000 clones, 70% to 90% of them singletons; the top ten hold around 4%. The source of this sequence is a human donor in good health. Some clones in this sample may be carry-over from other donors' samples. The sample taken for sequencing was PBMCs. J is TRBJ2-1 and V is TRBV4-1, with no clear D. CDR3 protein: CASSQELNLSGFF. The DNA for the CDR3 is TGCGCCAGCAGCCAGGAACTAAATTTAAGTGGGTTCTTC.